This is a list of T cell receptor beta chains from one sample in a study of cytomegalovirus exposure and HLA in healthy donors. Repertoires were generated with immunoSEQ multiplex PCR, while TCRdb's copy carries only in-frame clones and drops some. This repertoire includes around 50,000 clones. Material for sequencing was PBMCs. Receptors originate from a woman between 45 and 60 years old in good health and CMV-seropositive. CDR3s include the opening cysteine and the closing phenylalanine or tryptophan. A D gene is named only where the DNA matches it firmly. Size values are once, few and many counts, or a class for expanded clones, and some rows have none.

-	15	TRBV11-2	TRBJ2-3	-	CASSPTVRSTDTQYF	TGTGCCAGCAGCCCCACCGTACGGAGCACAGATACGCAGTATTTT
TRBD1	15	TRBV9	TRBJ1-3	-	CASSTRDRRIDTIYF	TGTGCCAGCAGCACCCGGGACAGGAGGATCGACACCATATATTTT
-	14	TRBV4-1	TRBJ1-2	-	CASSQDFSDYGYTF	TGCGCCAGCAGCCAAGATTTCTCGGACTATGGCTACACCTTC
-	15	TRBV10-2	TRBJ1-6	-	CASSEGGRSGSPLHF	TGCGCCAGCAGTGAAGGCGGGCGGTCTGGATCACCCCTCCACTTT
TRBD1	15	TRBV2	TRBJ1-6	-	CASSIPGQGETPLHF	TGTGCCAGCAGCATACCGGGACAGGGCGAGACACCCCTCCACTTT
TRBD1	15	TRBV19	TRBJ1-2	-	CASSMGRDRGYGYTF	TGTGCCAGTAGTATGGGAAGAGACAGGGGTTATGGCTACACCTTC
TRBD1	13	TRBV6-1	TRBJ1-1	-	CASKTTGLPEAFF	TGTGCCAGCAAGACGACAGGGTTGCCTGAAGCTTTCTTT
-	13	TRBV25-1	TRBJ1-5	-	CASRGGVSQPQHF	TGTGCCAGCAGGGGGGGAGTAAGTCAGCCCCAGCATTTT
TRBD2	16	TRBV19	TRBJ2-5	-	CASSPGLAGGRETQYF	TGTGCCAGTAGTCCGGGACTAGCGGGAGGGCGGGAGACCCAGTACTTC
TRBD1	18	TRBV2	TRBJ1-2	-	CASSEVPPRTGSGYGYTF	TGTGCCAGCAGTGAAGTCCCCCCCCGGACAGGGTCCGGCTATGGCTACACCTTC
TRBD1	15	TRBV5-1	TRBJ2-2	-	CASSLGDRATGELFF	TGCGCCAGCAGCTTGGGGGACAGGGCAACCGGGGAGCTGTTTTTT
-	13	TRBV7-9	TRBJ2-1	-	CASSLGANGEQFF	TGTGCCAGCAGCTTAGGGGCTAATGGTGAGCAGTTCTTC
TRBD1	17	TRBV28	TRBJ1-1	-	CASSFLKQGTGYTEAFF	TGTGCCAGCAGTTTCTTAAAACAGGGGACTGGGTACACTGAAGCTTTCTTT
TRBD2	18	TRBV18	TRBJ2-1	-	CASSPPASGGANTMKQFF	TGTGCCAGCTCACCACCGGCTAGCGGGGGCGCCAACACAATGAAGCAGTTCTTC
-	17	TRBV5-6	TRBJ2-6	-	CASSFLQGVSGANVLTF	TGTGCCAGCAGCTTTTTACAGGGAGTCTCTGGGGCCAACGTCCTGACTTTC
-	14	TRBV5-6	TRBJ2-5	-	CASSFQTSQETQYF	TGTGCCAGCAGCTTCCAGACAAGTCAAGAGACCCAGTACTTC
TRBD1	16	TRBV30	TRBJ1-5	-	CAWSIQGAGGNQPQHF	TGTGCCTGGAGTATTCAGGGGGCGGGAGGCAATCAGCCCCAGCATTTT
-	13	TRBV27	TRBJ2-3	-	CASSSTRTDTQYF	TGTGCCAGCAGTTCGACTCGCACAGATACGCAGTATTTT
-	14	TRBV5-6	TRBJ1-6	-	CASSLTGFDSPLHF	TGTGCCAGCAGCTTGACGGGTTTTGATTCACCCCTCCACTTT
TRBD1	13	TRBV28	TRBJ1-2	-	CASSSADRAGYTF	TGTGCCAGCAGTTCCGCAGACAGGGCTGGCTACACCTTC
TRBD1	15	TRBV11-3	TRBJ1-4	-	CASSPRDREGGKLFF	TGTGCCAGCAGCCCCCGGGACAGGGAGGGGGGAAAACTGTTTTTT
-	13	TRBV28	TRBJ2-7	-	CASSFPRLREQYF	TGTGCCAGCAGTTTTCCCCGACTGCGCGAGCAGTACTTC
-	14	TRBV5-1	TRBJ1-1	-	CASSPDTVNTEAFF	TGCGCCAGCAGCCCCGACACGGTGAACACTGAAGCTTTCTTT
-	12	TRBV19	TRBJ1-2	-	CAVSGRNYGYTF	TGTGCCGTCTCGGGTCGAAACTATGGCTACACCTTC
TRBD1	16	TRBV2	TRBJ2-1	-	CASSERRDRVGDEQFF	TGTGCCAGCAGTGAAAGAAGGGACAGGGTAGGCGATGAGCAGTTCTTC
TRBD1	13	TRBV9	TRBJ1-1	-	CASSGQGNTEAFF	TGTGCCAGCAGCGGACAGGGGAACACTGAAGCTTTCTTT
TRBD2	13	TRBV7-9	TRBJ2-5	-	CASSDLAGETQYF	TGTGCCAGCAGCGACTTAGCGGGGGAGACCCAGTACTTC
-	15	TRBV30	TRBJ1-5	-	CAWSVQALSNQPQHF	TGTGCCTGGAGTGTACAGGCGCTTAGCAATCAGCCCCAGCATTTT
TRBD1	19	TRBV18	TRBJ1-3	-	CASSPRLDRGTSSGNTIYF	TGTGCCAGCTCACCACGCTTGGACAGGGGAACCTCCTCTGGAAACACCATATATTTT
TRBD1	15	TRBV9	TRBJ2-7	-	CASSPSPGQGEGQYF	TGTGCCAGCAGCCCCTCGCCCGGACAGGGGGAGGGGCAGTACTTC
-	15	TRBV11-1	TRBJ1-3	-	CASSAGRLSGNTIYF	TGTGCCAGCAGCGCGGGACGGCTCAGTGGAAACACCATATATTTT
-	15	TRBV7-8	TRBJ2-1	-	CASSPRRSSYNEQFF	TGTGCCAGCAGCCCAAGACGGAGCTCCTACAATGAGCAGTTCTTC
TRBD1	15	TRBV6-6	TRBJ2-7	-	CASSSNRGHNREQYF	TGTGCCAGCAGTTCCAACAGGGGGCATAATCGCGAGCAGTACTTC
TRBD2	12	TRBV9	TRBJ2-3	-	CASSASGGAQYF	TGTGCCAGCAGCGCTAGCGGGGGGGCGCAGTATTTT
-	15	TRBV18	TRBJ2-3	-	CASSGDSLPTDTQYF	TGTGCCAGCTCTGGGGACTCCCTCCCCACAGATACGCAGTATTTT
TRBD1	13	TRBV27	TRBJ1-2	-	CASSLWQGDGYTF	TGTGCCAGCAGCCTTTGGCAGGGGGATGGCTACACCTTC
-	12	TRBV6-5	TRBJ1-2	-	CASSSGGYGYTF	TGTGCCAGCAGTTCCGGAGGGTATGGCTACACCTTC
TRBD2	15	TRBV9	TRBJ2-3	-	CASTRAGGSTDTQYF	TGTGCCAGCACACGTGCGGGGGGGAGCACAGATACGCAGTATTTT
-	14	TRBV19	TRBJ1-2	-	CASSTPQDSYGYTF	TGTGCCAGTAGTACACCCCAGGACAGCTATGGCTACACCTTC
-	15	TRBV29-1	TRBJ1-2	-	CSVESRDILNYGYTF	TGCAGCGTTGAAAGCCGGGACATCCTCAACTATGGCTACACCTTC
TRBD2	13	TRBV19	TRBJ2-2	-	CASSSTSDGELFF	TGTGCCAGTAGCTCCACTAGCGACGGGGAGCTGTTTTTT
TRBD1	19	TRBV7-9	TRBJ1-5	-	CASSLGRGQDFHSNQPQHF	TGTGCCAGCAGCTTAGGGCGCGGACAGGACTTTCATAGCAATCAGCCCCAGCATTTT
TRBD1	15	TRBV29-1	TRBJ2-7	-	CSVGGTGVSSYEQYF	TGCAGCGTTGGGGGGACAGGAGTTAGCTCCTACGAGCAGTACTTC
TRBD2	15	TRBV6-6	TRBJ2-7	-	CASSSGTSGTGEQYF	TGTGCCAGCAGTTCCGGGACTAGCGGGACGGGAGAGCAGTACTTC
-	10	TRBV21-1	TRBJ1-6	-	CASFYSPLHF	TGTGCCAGCTTCTATTCACCCCTCCACTTT
TRBD2	15	TRBV5-6	TRBJ2-5	-	CASSRPGTGGETQYF	TGTGCCAGCAGCCGACCCGGGACGGGAGGGGAGACCCAGTACTTC
TRBD1	14	TRBV5-6	TRBJ1-4	-	CASRRGTGGEKLFF	TGTGCCAGCAGGAGAGGGACAGGCGGAGAAAAACTGTTTTTT
-	12	TRBV30	TRBJ1-2	-	CAWSPGYYGYTF	TGTGCCTGGAGTCCAGGGTACTATGGCTACACCTTC
-	15	TRBV18	TRBJ1-1	-	CASSPLGQSNTEAFF	TGTGCCAGCTCACCACTGGGGCAGAGCAACACTGAAGCTTTCTTT
-	15	TRBV6-6	TRBJ2-3	-	CASSYSGHPRDTQYF	TGTGCCAGCAGTTACTCGGGCCATCCAAGGGATACGCAGTATTTT
TRBD1	14	TRBV7-2	TRBJ1-5	medium-sized	CASSFGTANQPQHF	TGTGCCAGCAGCTTTGGGACAGCAAATCAGCCCCAGCATTTT
TRBD1	14	TRBV18	TRBJ1-1	-	CASSPTGGNTEAFF	TGTGCCAGCTCACCTACAGGGGGAAACACTGAAGCTTTCTTT
TRBD1	16	TRBV7-9	TRBJ1-2	-	CASSLLGDRGNYGYTF	TGTGCCAGCAGCCTGCTTGGGGACAGGGGCAACTATGGCTACACCTTC
-	11	TRBV7-9	TRBJ1-4	-	CASSFSEKLFF	TGTGCCAGCAGCTTTAGTGAAAAACTGTTTTTT
TRBD1	15	TRBV6-5	TRBJ2-3	-	CASSRQGRGTDTQYF	TGTGCCAGCAGCCGACAGGGTAGGGGCACAGATACGCAGTATTTT
-	14	TRBV5-1	TRBJ2-2	-	CASSLASSAGELFF	TGCGCCAGCAGCTTGGCCTCTAGCGCCGGGGAGCTGTTTTTT
-	14	TRBV4-3	TRBJ2-7	-	CASSQVLSSYEQYF	TGCGCCAGCAGCCAAGTCCTCAGCTCCTACGAGCAGTACTTC
TRBD2	16	TRBV5-1	TRBJ2-3	-	CASSRATSGKGDTQYF	TGCGCCAGCAGCCGGGCGACTAGCGGGAAAGGAGATACGCAGTATTTT
TRBD1	15	TRBV5-4	TRBJ1-3	-	CASSDGTGAGNTIYF	TGTGCCAGCAGCGATGGGACAGGGGCTGGAAACACCATATATTTT